A selection of T cell receptor beta chains follows, all from one sample in a study of blood T cells in healthy people across ages. One entry per CDR3 protein results from TCRdb running MiXCR on the 5' RACE reads. This table has 1.8 million or so distinct CDR3 sequences, 39% appearing once. Source material: blood. Receptors were obtained from a human donor in good health. CDR3s include the opening cysteine and the closing phenylalanine or tryptophan. Fields, in order: V gene, D gene, clone size, J gene, CDR3 protein, CDR3 DNA. A D gene is named only where the DNA matches it firmly. A row's size may be missing; if present it is once, few, many or a size class.

TRBV18	TRBD1	many	TRBJ2-3	CASFPGQGARGGDTQYF	TGTGCCAGCTTCCCGGGACAGGGGGCCCGAGGTGGAGATACGCAGTATTTT
TRBV29-1	TRBD2	NA	TRBJ2-1	CSVSGTSGGAVYNEQFF	TGCAGCGTCTCCGGGACTAGCGGGGGGGCCGTTTACAATGAGCAGTTCTTC
TRBV20-1	NA	NA	TRBJ2-5	CSARPAQETQYF	TGCAGTGCTAGACCAGCACAAGAGACCCAGTACTTC
TRBV28	TRBD1	NA	TRBJ2-4	CASKQGAGSIQYF	TGTGCCAGTAAACAGGGGGCAGGAAGCATTCAGTACTTC
TRBV9	NA	NA	TRBJ1-3	CASSAGRVGSTIYF	TGTGCCAGCAGCGCAGGGAGAGTGGGAAGCACCATATATTTT
TRBV20-1	NA	once	TRBJ2-5	CSAARGTSLKETQYF	TGCAGTGCCGCCCGGGGCACTAGCTTGAAAGAGACCCAGTACTTC
TRBV4-2	TRBD2	NA	TRBJ2-3	CAGSQVGLAGALPTDTQYF	TGTGCCGGCAGCCAAGTTGGACTAGCGGGGGCCCTCCCCACAGATACGCAGTATTTT
TRBV4-1	NA	once	TRBJ2-7	CASSLDRSSEQYF	TGCGCCAGCAGCCTAGATCGTTCCAGCGAGCAGTACTTC
TRBV20-1	TRBD2	NA	TRBJ2-3	CSASPAGGQGTQYF	TGCAGTGCTAGCCCAGCGGGGGGTCAAGGAACGCAGTATTTT
TRBV29-1	TRBD1	NA	TRBJ1-2	CSVEMTGLFGDYGYTF	TGCAGCGTTGAAATGACAGGGTTGTTCGGCGACTATGGCTACACCTTC
TRBV5-1	NA	NA	TRBJ2-2	CASSLAETRSAGELFF	TGCGCCAGCAGCTTGGCCGAAACTAGGTCCGCCGGGGAGCTGTTTTTT
TRBV13	TRBD2	NA	TRBJ2-1	CASSLSGIWGGNEQFF	TGTGCCAGCAGCCTATCAGGCATCTGGGGGGGCAATGAGCAGTTCTTC
TRBV12-3/TRBV12-4	NA	few	TRBJ1-2	CASRFGEIPNYGYTF	TGTGCCAGCAGATTTGGGGAGATTCCGAACTATGGCTACACCTTC
TRBV29-1	TRBD2	few	TRBJ2-5	CSVEGVSGGDPWTQYF	TGCAGCGTTGAAGGGGTTAGCGGGGGGGATCCCTGGACCCAGTACTTC
TRBV7-9	TRBD2	NA	TRBJ2-1	CASSSGGADHEQFF	TGTGCCAGCAGTTCCGGGGGGGCCGACCATGAGCAGTTCTTC
TRBV4-1	TRBD2	NA	TRBJ2-5	CASSQPGGAEWETQYF	TGCGCCAGCAGCCAACCCGGGGGGGCGGAGTGGGAGACCCAGTACTTC
TRBV20-1	NA	few	TRBJ2-7	CSARDSRGGRAYEQYF	TGCAGTGCTAGAGATAGCAGGGGGGGTCGAGCCTACGAGCAGTACTTC
TRBV20-1	TRBD2	NA	TRBJ2-3	CSARGRGGSTDTQYF	TGCAGTGCTAGAGGTCGCGGGGGGAGCACAGATACGCAGTATTTT
TRBV5-1	TRBD2	NA	TRBJ2-5	CASSLWGGVGETQYF	TGCGCCAGCAGCTTGTGGGGGGGAGTCGGAGAGACCCAGTACTTC
TRBV20-1	NA	few	TRBJ1-2	CSARPGGVNYGYTF	TGCAGTGCTAGACCTGGGGGCGTTAACTATGGCTACACCTTC
TRBV7-9	TRBD1	NA	TRBJ1-1	CASSLPSPGQGMNTEAFF	TGTGCCAGCAGCTTACCCTCCCCGGGACAGGGGATGAACACTGAAGCTTTCTTT
TRBV14	NA	few	TRBJ2-7	CASSQFTTSYEQYF	TGTGCCAGCAGCCAATTCACCACTTCCTACGAGCAGTACTTC
TRBV24-1	NA	few	TRBJ2-1	CATSDLSEVEQFF	TGTGCCACCAGTGATCTTAGCGAGGTCGAGCAGTTCTTC
TRBV6-5	TRBD1	NA	TRBJ1-2	CASSSGDRLYGYTF	TGTGCCAGCAGTTCAGGGGACAGACTGTATGGCTACACCTTC
TRBV13	TRBD2	NA	TRBJ2-1	CASSPVATSGGNEQFF	TGTGCCAGCAGCCCAGTGGCGACTAGCGGGGGGAATGAGCAGTTCTTC
TRBV12-3/TRBV12-4	TRBD1	NA	TRBJ1-5	CASSLSGQLFQPQHF	TGTGCCAGCAGTTTATCGGGACAGCTCTTTCAGCCCCAGCATTTT
TRBV7-8	TRBD1	few	TRBJ2-5	CASSYRDRLREQYF	TGTGCCAGCAGCTACAGGGACAGACTGCGAGAGCAGTACTTC
TRBV5-1	NA	NA	TRBJ2-7	CASSLGPHGTKAYEQYF	TGCGCCAGCAGCTTGGGGCCTCACGGGACAAAGGCCTACGAGCAGTACTTC
TRBV27	TRBD1	few	TRBJ2-3	CASSLLSWDRALFLTSTDTQYF	TGTGCCAGCAGTTTACTCTCATGGGACAGGGCCCTCTTCCTTACTAGCACAGATACGCAGTATTTT
TRBV20-1	NA	few	TRBJ2-1	CSANPYGLSSYNEQFF	TGCAGTGCAAACCCCTACGGTCTTAGCTCCTACAATGAGCAGTTCTTC
TRBV12-3/TRBV12-4	TRBD1	NA	TRBJ2-4	CASSLGQAAKNIQYF	TGTGCCAGCAGTCTGGGACAGGCAGCCAAAAACATTCAGTACTTC
TRBV6-6	NA	NA	TRBJ2-7	CASSSTRDNPYEQYF	TGTGCCAGCAGTTCCACTCGGGACAACCCCTACGAGCAGTACTTC
TRBV10-3	NA	NA	TRBJ2-7	CAIKVSQESYEQYF	TGTGCCATCAAGGTCTCCCAGGAAAGCTACGAGCAGTACTTC
TRBV7-9	NA	once	TRBJ1-3	CASLGPDSSGNTIYF	TGTGCCAGCTTGGGCCCGGACAGCTCTGGAAACACCATATATTTT